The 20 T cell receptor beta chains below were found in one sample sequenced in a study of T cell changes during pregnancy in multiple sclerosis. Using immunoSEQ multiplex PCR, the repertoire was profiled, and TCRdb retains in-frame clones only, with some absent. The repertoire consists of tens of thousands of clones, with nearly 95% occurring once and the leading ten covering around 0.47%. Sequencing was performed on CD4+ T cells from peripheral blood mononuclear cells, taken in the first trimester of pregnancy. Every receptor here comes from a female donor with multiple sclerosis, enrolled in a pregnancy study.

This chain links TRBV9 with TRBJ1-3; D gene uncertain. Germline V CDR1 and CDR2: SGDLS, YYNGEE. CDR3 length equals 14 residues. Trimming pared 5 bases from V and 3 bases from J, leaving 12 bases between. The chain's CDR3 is CASREKEFGNTIYF. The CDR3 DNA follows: TGTGCCAGCAGGGAGAAGGAGTTTGGAAACACCATATATTTT.

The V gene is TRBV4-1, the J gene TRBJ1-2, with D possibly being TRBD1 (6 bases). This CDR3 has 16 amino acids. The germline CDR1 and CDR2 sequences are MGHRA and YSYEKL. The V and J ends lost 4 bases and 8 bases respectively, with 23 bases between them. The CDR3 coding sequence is TGCGCCAGCAGCCGGTACGTAGGACAGCTCCTAGGGGGCTACACCTTC. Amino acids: CASSRYVGQLLGGYTF.

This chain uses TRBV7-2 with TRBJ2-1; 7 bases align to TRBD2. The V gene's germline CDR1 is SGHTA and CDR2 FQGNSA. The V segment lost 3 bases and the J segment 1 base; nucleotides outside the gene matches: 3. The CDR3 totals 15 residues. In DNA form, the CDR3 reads TGTGCCAGCAGCTTTCAAGCGGGGTCCTACAATGAGCAGTTCTTC. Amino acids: CASSFQAGSYNEQFF.

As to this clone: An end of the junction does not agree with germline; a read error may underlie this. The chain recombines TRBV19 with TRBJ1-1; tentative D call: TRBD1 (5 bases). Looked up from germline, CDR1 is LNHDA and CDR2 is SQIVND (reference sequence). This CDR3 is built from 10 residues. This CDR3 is CASSRTIRVF. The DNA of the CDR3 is TGTGCCAGTAGTCGCACAATCAGGGTTTTT.

In DNA form, the CDR3 reads TGTGCCAGCAGCGTAGGGGGAGGTTCCTACAATGAGCAGTTCTTC. Translated, it gives CASSVGGGSYNEQFF. The chain employs TRBV9 and TRBJ2-1; a weak D match, TRBD2 (6 bases). Germline V lookup: CDR1 SGDLS, CDR2 YYNGEE. The length of the CDR3 is 15 residues. V lost 0 bases to trimming and J lost 1 base, with 8 bases between them.

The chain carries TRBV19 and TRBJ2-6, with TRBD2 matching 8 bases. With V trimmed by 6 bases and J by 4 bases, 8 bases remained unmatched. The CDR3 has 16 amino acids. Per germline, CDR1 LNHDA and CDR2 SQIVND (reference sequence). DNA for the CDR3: TGTGCCAGTAGGAAACCGGGGGGGGAAGGGGCCAACGTCCTGACTTTC. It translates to CASRKPGGEGANVLTF.

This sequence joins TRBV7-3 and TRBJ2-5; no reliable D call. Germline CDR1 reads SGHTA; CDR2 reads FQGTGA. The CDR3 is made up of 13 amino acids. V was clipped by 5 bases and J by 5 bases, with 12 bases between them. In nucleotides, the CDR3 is TGTGCCAGCAGCCCTTTAACCGGGGAGACCCAGTACTTC. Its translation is CASSPLTGETQYF.

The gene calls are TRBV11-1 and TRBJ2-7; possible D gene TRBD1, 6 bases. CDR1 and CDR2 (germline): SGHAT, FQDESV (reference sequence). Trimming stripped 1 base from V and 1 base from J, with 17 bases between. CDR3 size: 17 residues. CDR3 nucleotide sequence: TGTGCCAGCAGCTTAGACGGCACAGGGCCCCTTTCCTACGAGCAGTACTTC. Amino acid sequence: CASSLDGTGPLSYEQYF.

DNA of the CDR3: TGTGCCAGCAGTTACTCGAGATCCTACGAGCAGTACTTC. Protein: CASSYSRSYEQYF. V usage is TRBV6-6 and J usage is TRBJ2-7; the D is unclear. The CDR3 runs to 13 residues. The ends were cut back, 0 bases at V and 1 base at J, with 4 bases in the middle. Germline loops: CDR1 MNHNY, CDR2 SVGAGI (reference sequence).

The CDR3 nucleotides are TGTGCCAGTAGTACTACAGGGGGCTCCTCCTACAATGAGCAGTTCTTC. Residues: CASSTTGGSSYNEQFF. V and J are TRBV19 and TRBJ2-1, with 9 bases aligning to TRBD1. CDR1 LNHDA and CDR2 SQIVND come from the germline V gene (reference sequence). This CDR3 contains 16 residues. The V gene end was trimmed by 4 bases and the J gene end by 0 bases; junction bases not matched to a gene: 4. The full variable domain, in which reference TRBV19 and TRBJ2-1 provide the parts outside the CDR3, is DGGITQSPKYLFRKEGQNVTLSCEQNLNHDAMYWYRQDPGQGLRLIYYSQIVNDFQKGDIAEGYSVSREKKESFPLTVTSAQKNPTAFYLCASSTTGGSSYNEQFFGPGTRLTVL.

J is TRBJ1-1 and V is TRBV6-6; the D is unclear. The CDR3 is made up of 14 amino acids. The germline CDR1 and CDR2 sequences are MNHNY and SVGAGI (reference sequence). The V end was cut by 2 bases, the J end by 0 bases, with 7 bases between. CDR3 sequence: CASSYGVLNTEAFF. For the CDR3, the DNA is TGTGCCAGCAGTTACGGAGTCTTGAACACTGAAGCTTTCTTT.

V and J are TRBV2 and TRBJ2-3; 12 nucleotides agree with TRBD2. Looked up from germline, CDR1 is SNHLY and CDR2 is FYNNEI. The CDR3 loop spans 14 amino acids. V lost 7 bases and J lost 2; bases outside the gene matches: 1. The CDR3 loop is CASTSGGATDTQYF. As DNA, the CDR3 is TGTGCCAGCACTAGCGGGGGGGCCACAGATACGCAGTATTTT.

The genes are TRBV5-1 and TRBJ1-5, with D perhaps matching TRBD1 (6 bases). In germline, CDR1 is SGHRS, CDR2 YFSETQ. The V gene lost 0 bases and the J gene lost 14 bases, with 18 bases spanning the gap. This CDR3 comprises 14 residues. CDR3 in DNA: TGCGCCAGCAGCTTGGCTGGGGGCGCGGGGGAAGAGCATTTT. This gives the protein CASSLAGGAGEEHF.

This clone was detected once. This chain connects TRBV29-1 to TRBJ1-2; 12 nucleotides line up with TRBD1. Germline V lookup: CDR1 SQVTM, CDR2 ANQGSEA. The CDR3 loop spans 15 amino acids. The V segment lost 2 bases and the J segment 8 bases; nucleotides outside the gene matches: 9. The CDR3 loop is CSVEYTGTGGLGYTF. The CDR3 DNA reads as TGCAGCGTTGAATATACCGGGACAGGGGGCCTCGGCTACACCTTC. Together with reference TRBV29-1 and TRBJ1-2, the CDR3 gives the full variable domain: SAVISQKPSRDICQRGTSLTIQCQVDSQVTMMFWYRQQPGQSLTLIATANQGSEATYESGFVIDKFPISRPNLTFSTLTVSNMSPEDSSIYLCSVEYTGTGGLGYTFGSGTRLTVV.

Here the CDR3 DNA reads TGTGCCAGCAGTACAGGGGCCGAGCAGTACTTC. Translation gives CASSTGAEQYF. The rearrangement links TRBV27 to TRBJ2-7; 7 bases are a match to TRBD1. V trimming: 5 bases; J trimming: 6 bases; junction bases outside the gene matches: 1. The CDR3 length is 11 residues. Germline CDR1 reads MNHEY; CDR2 reads SMNVEV (reference sequence).

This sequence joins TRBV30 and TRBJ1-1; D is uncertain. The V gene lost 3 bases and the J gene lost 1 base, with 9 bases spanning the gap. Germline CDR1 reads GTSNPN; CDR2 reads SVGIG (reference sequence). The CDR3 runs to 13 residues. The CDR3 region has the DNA TGTGCCTGGAGCCGAGGGAGGAACACTGAAGCTTTCTTT. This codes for CAWSRGRNTEAFF.

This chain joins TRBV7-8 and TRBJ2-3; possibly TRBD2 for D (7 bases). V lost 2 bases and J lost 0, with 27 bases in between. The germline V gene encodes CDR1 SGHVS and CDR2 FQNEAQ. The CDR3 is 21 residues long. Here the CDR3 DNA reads TGTGCCAGCAGCTTAAAGGCGGGCCGGAGGGGGGGCTTCCCTAGCACAGATACGCAGTATTTT. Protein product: CASSLKAGRRGGFPSTDTQYF.

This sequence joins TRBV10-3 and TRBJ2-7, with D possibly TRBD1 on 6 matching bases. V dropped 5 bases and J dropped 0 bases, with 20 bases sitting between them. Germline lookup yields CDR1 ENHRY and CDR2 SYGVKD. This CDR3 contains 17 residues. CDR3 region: CAISSHNGGSISYEQYF. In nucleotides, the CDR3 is TGTGCCATCAGTTCACACAATGGGGGCAGTATCTCCTACGAGCAGTACTTC.

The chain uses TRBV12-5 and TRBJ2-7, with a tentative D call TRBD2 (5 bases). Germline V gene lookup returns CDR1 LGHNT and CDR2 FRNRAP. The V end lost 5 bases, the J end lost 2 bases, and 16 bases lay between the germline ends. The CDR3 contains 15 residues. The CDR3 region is CASGPRRGNPYEQYF. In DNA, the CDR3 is TGTGCTAGTGGTCCACGTCGAGGGAACCCCTACGAGCAGTACTTC. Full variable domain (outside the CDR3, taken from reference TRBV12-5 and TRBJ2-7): DARVTQTPRHKVTEMGQEVTMRCQPILGHNTVFWYRQTMMQGLELLAYFRNRAPLDDSGMPKDRFSAEMPDATLATLKIQPSEPRDSAVYFCASGPRRGNPYEQYFGPGTRLTVT.

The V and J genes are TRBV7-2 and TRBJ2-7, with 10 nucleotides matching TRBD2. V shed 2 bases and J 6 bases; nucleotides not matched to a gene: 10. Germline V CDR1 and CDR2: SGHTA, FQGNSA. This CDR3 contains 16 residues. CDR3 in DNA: TGTGCCAGCAGCTTAAGTGGAAGCGGGGGGGCTTCCGAGCAGTACTTC. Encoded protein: CASSLSGSGGASEQYF. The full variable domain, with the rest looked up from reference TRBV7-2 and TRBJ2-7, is GAGVSQSPSNKVTEKGKDVELRCDPISGHTALYWYRQSLGQGLEFLIYFQGNSAPDKSGLPSDRFSAERTGGSVSTLTIQRTQQEDSAVYLCASSLSGSGGASEQYFGPGTRLTVT.